These 20 T cell receptor beta chains were all obtained from the same sample, sequenced in a study of somatic mutations in cytotoxic T cells in rheumatoid arthritis. Produced via immunoSEQ multiplex PCR; TCRdb's table is partial and in-frame only. Of about 20,000 clones listed, over 75% were seen once; the top ten hold under 15%. The sequencing input was CD8+ T cells sorted from blood. Source of these receptors: an adult with rheumatoid arthritis.

V gene TRBV11-1 combines with J gene TRBJ2-3; 8 nucleotides match TRBD2. V dropped 4 bases and J dropped 6; count of bases not matched to a gene: 3. CDR1 is SGHAT and CDR2 is FQDESV in the germline V gene (reference sequence). This CDR3 spans 13 amino acids. CDR3 DNA sequence: TGTGCCAGCAGCTCGGGACTAGTGGATACGCAGTATTTT. Protein product: CASSSGLVDTQYF.

This clone showed up just a few times. The rearrangement links TRBV11-2 to TRBJ1-1, with D uncertain. CDR1 SGHAT and CDR2 FQNNGV come from the germline V gene. The CDR3 spans 13 residues. V lost 3 bases and J 4 bases, leaving 9 bases between the germline ends. CDR3 protein: CASSFLYSTEAFF. DNA of the CDR3: TGTGCCAGCAGCTTCTTGTACAGCACTGAAGCTTTCTTT.

The chain combines TRBV27 with TRBJ1-6; tentative D call: TRBD1 (6 bases). The CDR3 loop spans 14 amino acids. From germline, CDR1 is MNHEY and CDR2 SMNVEV (reference sequence). V lost 6 bases and J lost 4, with 10 bases in between. The CDR3 DNA is TGTGCCAGCAGGCCAGGGGCTTATAATTCACCCCTCCACTTT. Protein product: CASRPGAYNSPLHF.

The rearrangement links TRBV27 to TRBJ2-1, with 9 nucleotides matching TRBD2. The J segment lost 4 bases and the V segment lost 11 bases, leaving 12 bases of the junction unmatched. CDR1 and CDR2 (germline): MNHEY, SMNVEV (reference sequence). This CDR3 is 15 amino acids long. The CDR3: CAAWGIAGEYNEQFF. The CDR3, as DNA: TGTGCCGCATGGGGAATAGCGGGGGAGTACAATGAGCAGTTCTTC.

The rearrangement uses TRBV9 and TRBJ1-4, with a tentative D call TRBD1 (5 bases). This CDR3 contains 14 residues. Trimming removed 4 bases at V and 7 bases at J, with 14 bases between. CDR1 SGDLS and CDR2 YYNGEE come from the germline V gene. The CDR3: CASSPRGGSEKLFF. The CDR3 nucleotides are TGTGCCAGCAGCCCCCGGGGGGGGAGTGAAAAACTGTTTTTT.

This chain connects TRBV29-1 to TRBJ1-1; D ambiguous. V lost 7 bases and J lost 1, with 10 bases in between. Germline V gene data show CDR1 as SQVTM and CDR2 as ANQGSEA. This CDR3 contains 12 residues. The CDR3 here is CSGGRRNTEAFF. CDR3 in DNA: TGCAGCGGCGGGAGGAGGAACACTGAAGCTTTCTTT.

J is TRBJ1-1 and V is TRBV19; TRBD1 matches 10 bases. V was clipped by 6 bases and J by 3 bases; unmatched bases: 7. CDR1 LNHDA and CDR2 SQIVND come from the germline V gene (reference sequence). This CDR3 is built from 15 residues. CDR3 sequence (DNA): TGTGCCAGTAGACTGACAGGGGGCGCCTACACTGAAGCTTTCTTT. It translates to CASRLTGGAYTEAFF.

This clone was detected only once. The chain carries TRBV28 and TRBJ2-3, with TRBD2 identical over 7 bases. Germline V gene lookup returns CDR1 MDHEN and CDR2 SYDVKM. The CDR3 extends over 17 amino acids. Trimming removed 9 bases from V and 0 bases from J; junction bases left unmatched: 15. The CDR3 here is CASTGLLKGPSTDTQYF. The CDR3 DNA is TGTGCCAGTACGGGACTACTTAAGGGACCTAGCACAGATACGCAGTATTTT.

The V gene is TRBV2, the J gene TRBJ2-1; no reliable D call. V was shortened by 5 bases and J by 2 bases, with 10 bases between the two germline ends. CDR3 size: 14 residues. Germline V CDR1 and CDR2: SNHLY, FYNNEI. For the CDR3, the DNA is TGTGCCAGCAGTTCCCGGGTCCCCTACAATGAGCAGTTCTTC. Its translation is CASSSRVPYNEQFF.

The chain combines TRBV6-1 with TRBJ1-5, with D hard to call. Germline V gene lookup returns CDR1 MNHNS and CDR2 SASEGT. V was pared by 4 bases and J by 1 base, with 8 bases between. This CDR3 is 14 amino acids long. The CDR3 nucleotides read TGTGCCAGCAGTGTTGGGAAGAGCAATCAGCCCCAGCATTTT. Protein product: CASSVGKSNQPQHF.

In this sample, this clone turned up a few times. V is TRBV9 and J is TRBJ1-2, with D perhaps TRBD1 (5 bases). Trimming removed 3 bases from V and 6 bases from J, with 9 bases in between. Germline lookup yields CDR1 SGDLS and CDR2 YYNGEE. This CDR3 has 12 residues. CDR3 residues: CASSARVDGYTF. As DNA, the CDR3 is TGTGCCAGCAGCGCCAGGGTGGATGGCTACACCTTC.

V is TRBV2 and J is TRBJ1-1; TRBD1 is a possible D gene (6 bases). CDR1 is SNHLY, CDR2 FYNNEI, per germline. The CDR3 consists of 13 residues. Trimming removed 7 bases from V and 10 bases from J, with 19 bases in between. The CDR3: CASIGGHFFGAFF. CDR3 nucleotides: TGTGCCAGCATTGGGGGGCACTTTTTTGGAGCTTTCTTT.

This clone is termed medium-sized (0.01 to 0.1%). CDR3 DNA: TGCGCCAGCAGGCAAACTAGCGGGAGAGGGAGCACAGATACGCAGTATTTT. Translated, it gives CASRQTSGRGSTDTQYF. The rearrangement uses TRBV5-1 and TRBJ2-3; TRBD2 agrees at 11 bases. This CDR3 has 17 residues. V was clipped by 5 bases and J by 0 bases; unmatched bases: 8. The germline gives CDR1 SGHRS, CDR2 YFSETQ.

The V gene is TRBV5-4, the J gene TRBJ1-1, with D possibly being TRBD1 (6 bases). The V gene's germline CDR1 is SGHNT and CDR2 YYREEE (reference sequence). The CDR3 is 17 residues long. Trimming took 4 bases from V and 2 from J, leaving 21 bases between them. CDR3 residues: CASSETPPWDKNTEAFF. CDR3 nucleotides: TGTGCCAGCAGCGAAACCCCCCCCTGGGACAAAAACACTGAAGCTTTCTTT.

The DNA of the CDR3 is TGTGCCAGCAGCTCCCCCGGGGAGCAAGAGACCCAGTACTTC. This translates into CASSSPGEQETQYF. The chain carries TRBV7-2 and TRBJ2-5, with a weak D call TRBD2 (5 bases). Per germline, CDR1 SGHTA and CDR2 FQGNSA. The V end lost 4 bases, the J end lost 2 bases, and 11 bases lay between the germline ends. The CDR3 is 14 amino acids.

This rearrangement joins TRBV28 to TRBJ2-2; D not resolved. This CDR3 comprises 15 residues. Germline V CDR1 and CDR2: MDHEN, SYDVKM. The V gene lost 3 bases and the J gene lost 1 base, with 9 bases spanning the gap. DNA for the CDR3: TGTGCCAGCAGTTTTTTCACAGAGAACACCGGGGAGCTGTTTTTT. This encodes CASSFFTENTGELFF.

The CDR3 DNA is TGTGCCAGCAGGGCCGGGACTAGCGAAACGCAGTATTTT. It yields the protein CASRAGTSETQYF. The rearrangement uses TRBV2 and TRBJ2-3; TRBD2 aligns across 10 bases. V was pared by 6 bases and J by 9 bases, with 6 bases of the junction left unmatched. This CDR3 contains 13 residues. Germline CDR1 is SNHLY and CDR2 is FYNNEI.

This clone has only one observation. The V and J genes are TRBV6-5 and TRBJ2-7; 7 bases are a match to TRBD1. There are 14 residues in the CDR3. V lost 0 bases to trimming and J lost 2 bases; unmatched junction nucleotides: 1. Germline lookup yields CDR1 MNHEY and CDR2 SVGAGI. The CDR3 DNA is TGTGCCAGCAGTTACTCACAGGGGACCTACGAGCAGTACTTC. Translation gives CASSYSQGTYEQYF.

The genes are TRBV5-1 and TRBJ1-1, with D unresolved. The CDR3 extends over 18 amino acids. The V end lost 2 bases, the J end lost 4 bases, and 24 bases lay between the germline ends. Germline V CDR1 and CDR2: SGHRS, YFSETQ. The CDR3 is CASSFSISKTGEGTEAFF. The DNA for the CDR3 is TGCGCCAGCAGCTTCAGTATTTCCAAGACGGGTGAAGGCACTGAAGCTTTCTTT. Complete variable domain (other parts from reference TRBV5-1 and TRBJ1-1): KAGVTQTPRYLIKTRGQQVTLSCSPISGHRSVSWYQQTPGQGLQFLFEYFSETQRNKGNFPGRFSGRQFSNSRSEMNVSTLELGDSALYLCASSFSISKTGEGTEAFFGQGTRLTVV.

The chain couples TRBV4-1 to TRBJ2-1, with 10 bases lining up with TRBD1. The CDR3 is 14 amino acids. Germline CDR1 and CDR2: MGHRA and YSYEKL. V gave up 1 base and J gave up 9 bases; unmatched junction bases: 3. CDR3: CASSQGTGGFEQFF. CDR3 sequence (DNA): TGCGCCAGCAGCCAAGGGACAGGGGGTTTTGAGCAGTTCTTC.